The 21 T cell receptor beta chains reported below all come from one sample, sequenced in a study of graft-versus-host responses after intestinal transplantation. These receptors are not linked to any known antigen. Some clones are missing from TCRdb's copy, which holds only in-frame ones; the method was immunoSEQ multiplex PCR. The data contain 80,000 to 100,000 clones, around 83% of them singletons. The specimen was unstimulated CD8+ T cells sorted from spleen or lymph node cells, collected before intestinal transplant. These receptors all come from a human donor who received an intestinal transplant.

The chain joins TRBV4-2 to TRBJ1-6, with 7 bases aligning to TRBD1. Germline V gene data show CDR1 as LGHNA and CDR2 as YNFKEQ. This CDR3 comprises 18 residues. Losses at the gene ends were 8 bases for V and 8 bases for J; bases not matched to a gene: 21. The DNA for the CDR3 is TGTGCCAGCGAGATGGGGGCAGGGGGTCTCTATGTGGATTCACCCCTCCACTTT. This translates into CASEMGAGGLYVDSPLHF.

The chain employs TRBV7-9 and TRBJ1-3; TRBD1 agrees at 8 bases. Trimming took 4 bases from V and 1 from J; bases not matched to a gene: 3. This CDR3 spans 15 amino acids. Germline-derived CDR1 and CDR2 are SEHNR and FQNEAQ (reference sequence). The DNA for the CDR3 is TGTGCCAGCAGCTCCCAGGGGGCGTCTGGAAACACCATATATTTT. Amino acid sequence: CASSSQGASGNTIYF. Using reference TRBV7-9 and TRBJ1-3 for the parts outside the CDR3, the full variable domain is DTGVSQNPRHKITKRGQNVTFRCDPISEHNRLYWYRQTLGQGPEFLTYFQNEAQLEKSRLLSDRFSAERPKGSFSTLEIQRTEQGDSAMYLCASSSQGASGNTIYFGEGSWLTVV.

The chain joins TRBV6-1 to TRBJ2-5; 12 nucleotides agree with TRBD2. With V trimmed by 4 bases and J by 6 bases, 6 bases remained unmatched. Germline CDR1 is MNHNS and CDR2 is SASEGT. This CDR3 is built from 15 residues. CDR3 amino acids: CASSVRTSGEKTQYF. DNA of the CDR3: TGTGCCAGCAGTGTTAGGACTAGCGGGGAAAAGACCCAGTACTTC.

The genes are TRBV13 and TRBJ2-1; 13 positions match TRBD2. The CDR3 runs 14 residues. Germline CDR1 and CDR2: PRHDT and FYEKMQ (reference sequence). V lost 8 bases to trimming and J lost 6 bases; unmatched junction nucleotides: 4. CDR3 bases: TGTGCCAGCTCGGGACTAGCGGGGATCAATGAGCAGTTCTTC. Amino acids: CASSGLAGINEQFF.

The chain is built from TRBV29-1 and TRBJ2-1, with TRBD1 matching over 9 bases. Germline CDR1 reads SQVTM; CDR2 reads ANQGSEA. Trimming took 2 bases from V and 2 from J; bases not matched to a gene: 4. The CDR3 covers 15 residues. The CDR3 DNA sequence: TGCAGCGTTGAACCCGGGACAGGGACCTACAATGAGCAGTTCTTC. It specifies CSVEPGTGTYNEQFF.

The J gene is TRBJ1-4, the V gene TRBV6-5, with a weak D call TRBD1 (5 bases). The germline V and J ends were trimmed by 5 bases and 0 bases, with 10 bases remaining between them. This CDR3 spans 15 amino acids. CDR1 and CDR2 (germline): MNHEY, SVGAGI. The CDR3 reads CASSHTGPTNEKLFF. CDR3 nucleotide sequence: TGTGCCAGCAGTCATACAGGCCCAACTAATGAAAAACTGTTTTTT.

J is TRBJ1-4 and V is TRBV7-9; 8 positions agree with TRBD1. The germline gives CDR1 SEHNR, CDR2 FQNEAQ (reference sequence). V dropped 1 base and J dropped 7; count of bases not matched to a gene: 11. CDR3 length: 17 residues. The CDR3 spells CASSLETTGDFGEKLFF. CDR3 nucleotide sequence: TGTGCCAGCAGCTTAGAAACGACAGGGGACTTCGGTGAAAAACTGTTTTTT.

This chain connects TRBV28 to TRBJ1-1; D is uncertain. Trimming left V 1 base short and J 1 base short, with 7 bases between. Germline loops: CDR1 MDHEN, CDR2 SYDVKM. The CDR3 is 14 amino acids. CDR3 DNA: TGTGCCAGCAGTTTATTGGCAGAGAACACTGAAGCTTTCTTT. This gives the protein CASSLLAENTEAFF.

This clone showed up just a few times. This rearrangement joins TRBV13 to TRBJ2-2; perhaps TRBD2 as D (5 bases). CDR1 and CDR2 from the germline V gene are PRHDT and FYEKMQ (reference sequence). This CDR3 has 14 residues. Between the trimmed V and J ends, which lost 2 bases and 8 bases, there was a span of 12 bases. CDR3 amino acids: CASSLWTGEGELFF. For the CDR3, the DNA is TGTGCCAGCAGCTTATGGACTGGAGAGGGGGAGCTGTTTTTT.

In the case of this clone: The germline gene is not matched at one end of the junction; a read error may be the cause. The rearrangement links TRBV11-2 to TRBJ2-7; perhaps TRBD1 as D (6 bases). The CDR3 contains 18 residues. CDR1 SGHAT and CDR2 FQNNGV come from the germline V gene. The CDR3 sequence is CANSSVPGQGQSSYEQYF. CDR3 DNA sequence: TGTGCCAACAGCTCAGTCCCGGGACAAGGTCAGAGCTCCTACGAGCAGTACTTC.

The gene calls are TRBV28 and TRBJ1-2; no clear D. Germline V gene lookup returns CDR1 MDHEN and CDR2 SYDVKM. V lost 3 bases and J 9 bases, leaving 14 bases between the germline ends. CDR3 size: 13 residues. The CDR3 sequence is CASSFWAHTRYTF. The CDR3 region has the DNA TGTGCCAGCAGTTTTTGGGCCCACACCCGCTACACCTTC.

V is TRBV5-1 and J is TRBJ2-1; 10 nucleotides agree with TRBD1. This CDR3 contains 15 residues. Germline-derived CDR1 and CDR2 are SGHRS and YFSETQ. The junction had 7 bases not matched to a gene; V was cut back by 2 bases and J by 8 bases. CDR3 sequence (DNA): TGCGCCAGCAGCTTAGGGGACAGGGGCGTCGATGAGCAGTTCTTC. Protein: CASSLGDRGVDEQFF.

V gene TRBV28 combines with J gene TRBJ1-1, with a possible D match to TRBD1 (6 bases). The V end lost 3 bases, the J end lost 7 bases, and 9 bases lay between the germline ends. This CDR3 is built from 12 residues. Germline loops: CDR1 MDHEN, CDR2 SYDVKM. The CDR3: CASSFRGGEAFF. The CDR3 DNA sequence: TGTGCCAGCAGTTTTAGGGGGGGTGAAGCTTTCTTT.

To note about this clone: At one boundary the junction diverges from the germline segment, which might be a read error. The chain recombines TRBV4-1 with TRBJ2-3, with D maybe TRBD1 (5 bases). Looked up from germline, CDR1 is MGHRA and CDR2 is YSYEKL. CDR3 length: 17 residues. This chain's CDR3 is CASSEDGLNWGADTQYF. The DNA for the CDR3 is TGCGCCAGCAGCGAAGACGGGCTTAATTGGGGCGCAGATACGCAGTATTTT.

CDR3 in DNA: TGTGCCAGCAGCAAAAGTGGTGGTTGTCCCACCGTAAACTATGGCTACACCTTC. Amino acids: CASSKSGGCPTVNYGYTF. The chain recombines TRBV21-1 with TRBJ1-2. TRBV21-1 is marked as a pseudogene. This CDR3 has 18 residues.

The chain recombines TRBV6-6 with TRBJ2-3; 7 bases align to TRBD2. J gave up 6 bases and V 2 bases, and 2 bases lay outside the gene matches. CDR3 size: 13 residues. Germline V CDR1 and CDR2: MNHNY, SVGAGI (reference sequence). CDR3 in amino acids: CASSYRDYDTQYF. The CDR3 DNA sequence: TGTGCCAGCAGTTACCGGGACTATGATACGCAGTATTTT.

V and J are TRBV7-2 and TRBJ1-1; D not certain. Trimming shortened V by 7 bases and J by 1 base, and 13 bases separated the two germline ends. Germline V gives CDR1 SGHTA, CDR2 FQGNSA. The CDR3 contains 14 residues. CDR3 in amino acids: CASNHDTANTEAFF. The CDR3 DNA sequence: TGTGCCAGCAACCATGATACAGCGAACACTGAAGCTTTCTTT.

The chain combines TRBV6-1 with TRBJ1-1, with no clear D. Trimming took 1 base from V and 14 from J, leaving 17 bases between them. CDR1 MNHNS and CDR2 SASEGT come from the germline V gene. The CDR3 extends over 13 amino acids. For the CDR3, the DNA is TGTGCCAGCAGTGAAGGGAACAGCTGGAAGTCGTTCTTT. It codes for CASSEGNSWKSFF.

The V gene is TRBV29-1, the J gene TRBJ2-1, with 11 bases aligning to TRBD2. V gave up 6 bases and J gave up 5 bases; unmatched junction bases: 9. The CDR3 has 15 residues. Germline V gives CDR1 SQVTM, CDR2 ANQGSEA. This chain's CDR3 is CSVRRLAGLHNEQFF. CDR3 coding DNA: TGCAGCGTCCGCCGACTAGCGGGGCTTCACAATGAGCAGTTCTTC.

The V call is TRBV13, the J call TRBJ2-7; D may be TRBD2 (6 bases). Germline values: CDR1 PRHDT, CDR2 FYEKMQ (reference sequence). The CDR3 length is 14 residues. Trimming shortened V by 0 bases and J by 6 bases, and 12 bases separated the two germline ends. DNA for the CDR3: TGTGCCAGCAGCTTAGGGCAGGGAGGTGGCGAGCAGTACTTC. This codes for CASSLGQGGGEQYF.

This chain connects TRBV2 to TRBJ2-5; 13 bases line up with TRBD2. This CDR3 contains 14 residues. V dropped 4 bases and J dropped 5; count of bases not matched to a gene: 1. Germline V lookup: CDR1 SNHLY, CDR2 FYNNEI. Written as DNA, the CDR3 is TGTGCCAGCAGTGGGACTAGCGGGGGTGAGACCCAGTACTTC. Translating gives CASSGTSGGETQYF.